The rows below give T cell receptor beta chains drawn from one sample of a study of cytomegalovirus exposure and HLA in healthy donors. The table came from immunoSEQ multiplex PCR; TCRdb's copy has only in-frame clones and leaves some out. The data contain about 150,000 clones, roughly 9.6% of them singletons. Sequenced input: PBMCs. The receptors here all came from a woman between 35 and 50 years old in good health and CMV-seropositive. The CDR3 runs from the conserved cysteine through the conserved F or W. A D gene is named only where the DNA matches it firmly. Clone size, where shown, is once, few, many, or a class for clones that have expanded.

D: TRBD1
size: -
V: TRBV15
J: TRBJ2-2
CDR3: CATSRVLGQLRNTGELFF
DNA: TGTGCCACCAGCAGGGTTCTGGGACAGCTCCGAAACACCGGGGAGCTGTTTTTT

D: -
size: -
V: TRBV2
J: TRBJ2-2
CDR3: CASIGGRANTGELFF
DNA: TGTGCCAGCATAGGGGGACGAGCGAACACCGGGGAGCTGTTTTTT

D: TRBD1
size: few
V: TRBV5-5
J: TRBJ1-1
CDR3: CASSLRGQGVLTEAFF
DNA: TGTGCCAGCAGCCTCCGGGGACAGGGGGTTTTGACTGAAGCTTTCTTT

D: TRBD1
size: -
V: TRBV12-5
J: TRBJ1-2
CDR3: CASGTGTGYGYTF
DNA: TGTGCTAGTGGTACCGGGACAGGCTATGGCTACACCTTC

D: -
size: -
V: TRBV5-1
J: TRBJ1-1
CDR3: CASSEQTSNTEAFF
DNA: TGCGCCAGCAGCGAACAGACCTCGAACACTGAAGCTTTCTTT

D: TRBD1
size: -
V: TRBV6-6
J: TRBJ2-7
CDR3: CASRTGGSYEQYF
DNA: TGTGCCAGTCGGACAGGGGGCTCCTACGAGCAGTACTTC

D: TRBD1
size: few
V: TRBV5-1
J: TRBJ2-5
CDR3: CASSWGQPYQETQYF
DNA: TGCGCCAGCAGCTGGGGACAGCCGTACCAAGAGACCCAGTACTTC

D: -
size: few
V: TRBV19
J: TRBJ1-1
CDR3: CASSRLQGPAFF
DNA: TGTGCCAGTAGTCGCCTCCAGGGGCCAGCTTTCTTT

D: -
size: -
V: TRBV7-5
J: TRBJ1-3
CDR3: CVRSPNSRSGNTIYF
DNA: TGTGTCAGAAGCCCCAATTCACGGTCTGGAAACACCATATATTTT

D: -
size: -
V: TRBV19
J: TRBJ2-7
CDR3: CASSTYWGDSYEQYF
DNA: TGTGCCAGTAGTACCTATTGGGGGGACAGTTACGAGCAGTACTTC

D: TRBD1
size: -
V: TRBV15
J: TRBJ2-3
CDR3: CATSYGQGTDTQYF
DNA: TGTGCCACCAGCTACGGACAGGGCACAGATACGCAGTATTTT

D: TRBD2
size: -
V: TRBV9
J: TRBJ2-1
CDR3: CASSVDGRLAGGYNEQFF
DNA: TGTGCCAGCAGCGTAGATGGCCGACTAGCGGGGGGCTACAATGAGCAGTTCTTC

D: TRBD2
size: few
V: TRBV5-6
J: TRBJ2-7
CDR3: CASSLWRGSTYEQYF
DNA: TGTGCCAGCAGCTTATGGCGGGGGTCGACCTACGAGCAGTACTTC

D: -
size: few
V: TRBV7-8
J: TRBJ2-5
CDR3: CASSLTSFGGTQYF
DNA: TGTGCCAGCAGTTTGACTAGTTTTGGTGGGACCCAGTACTTC

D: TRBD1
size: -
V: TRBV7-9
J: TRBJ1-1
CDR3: CASSRGGTGPNTEAFF
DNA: TGTGCCAGCAGCCGAGGAGGGACAGGGCCGAACACTGAAGCTTTCTTT

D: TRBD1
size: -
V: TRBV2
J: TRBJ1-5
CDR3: CASSGQGLGNQPQHF
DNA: TGTGCCAGCAGTGGACAGGGGTTGGGCAATCAGCCCCAGCATTTT

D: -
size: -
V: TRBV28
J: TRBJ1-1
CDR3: CASKPTVLNTEAFF
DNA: TGTGCCAGCAAACCGACAGTTTTGAACACTGAAGCTTTCTTT

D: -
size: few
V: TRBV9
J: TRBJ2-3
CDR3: CASSVEVDSDTQYF
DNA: TGTGCCAGCAGCGTAGAAGTGGACTCAGATACGCAGTATTTT

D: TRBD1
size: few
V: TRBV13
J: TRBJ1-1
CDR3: CASSFRQGVELEAFF
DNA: TGTGCCAGCAGCTTCCGACAGGGGGTTGAACTAGAAGCTTTCTTT

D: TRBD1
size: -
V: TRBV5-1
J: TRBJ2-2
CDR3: CASSLSGTGTGELFF
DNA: TGCGCCAGCAGCTTGAGCGGGACAGGGACCGGGGAGCTGTTTTTT

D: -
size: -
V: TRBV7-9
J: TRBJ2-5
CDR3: CASSSLEGVETQYF
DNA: TGTGCCAGCAGCTCCCTGGAGGGAGTAGAGACCCAGTACTTC

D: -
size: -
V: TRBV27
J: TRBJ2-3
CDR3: CASSLDGGPSTDTQYF
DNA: TGTGCCAGCAGCCTGGACGGGGGACCTAGCACAGATACGCAGTATTTT

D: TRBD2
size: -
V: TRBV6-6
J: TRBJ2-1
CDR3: CASSRSGGVNEQFF
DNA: TGTGCCAGCAGTAGGAGCGGGGGGGTAAATGAGCAGTTCTTC

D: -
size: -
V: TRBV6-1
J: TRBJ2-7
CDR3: CASSHGLYEQYF
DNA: TGTGCCAGCAGTCACGGTCTCTACGAGCAGTACTTC

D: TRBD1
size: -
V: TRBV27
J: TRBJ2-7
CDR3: CASKDRGYEQYF
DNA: TGTGCCAGCAAAGACAGGGGCTACGAGCAGTACTTC

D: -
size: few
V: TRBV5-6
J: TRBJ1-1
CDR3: CASSPPGNRRGSTEAFF
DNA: TGTGCCAGCAGCCCCCCGGGGAACAGGCGGGGTAGCACTGAAGCTTTCTTT

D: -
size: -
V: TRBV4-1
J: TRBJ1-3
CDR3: CASSPWVGQLSSGNTIYF
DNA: TGCGCCAGCAGCCCTTGGGTTGGGCAGCTCAGCTCTGGAAACACCATATATTTT

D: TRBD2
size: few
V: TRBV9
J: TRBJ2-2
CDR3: CASSIFRGGTGELFF
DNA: TGTGCCAGCAGCATATTCCGCGGGGGCACCGGGGAGCTGTTTTTT

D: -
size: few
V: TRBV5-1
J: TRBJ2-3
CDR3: CASSLTVSTDTQYF
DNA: TGCGCCAGCAGCTTGACAGTCTCCACAGATACGCAGTATTTT

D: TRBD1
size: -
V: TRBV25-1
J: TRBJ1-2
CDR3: CASSWDSFYGYTF
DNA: TGTGCCAGCAGTTGGGACAGTTTCTATGGCTACACCTTC

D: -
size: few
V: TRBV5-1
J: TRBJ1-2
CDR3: CASSRLGGFDYGYTF
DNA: TGCGCCAGCAGCCGATTAGGGGGTTTTGACTATGGCTACACCTTC

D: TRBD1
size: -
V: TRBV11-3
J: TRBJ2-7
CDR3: CASSSRTGPDEQYF
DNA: TGTGCCAGCAGCTCCCGGACAGGACCGGACGAGCAGTACTTC

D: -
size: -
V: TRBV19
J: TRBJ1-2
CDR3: CASTLRTGPNYGYTF
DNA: TGTGCCAGTACCCTACGTACAGGGCCAAACTATGGCTACACCTTC

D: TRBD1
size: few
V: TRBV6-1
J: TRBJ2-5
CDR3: CASSEWQGAVRETQYF
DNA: TGTGCCAGCAGTGAGTGGCAGGGGGCGGTCCGGGAGACCCAGTACTTC

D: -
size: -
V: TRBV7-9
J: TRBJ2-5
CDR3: CASSFSMGGETQYF
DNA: TGTGCCAGCAGCTTTTCCATGGGCGGGGAGACCCAGTACTTC

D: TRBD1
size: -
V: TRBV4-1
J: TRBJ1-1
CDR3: CASSQEGQGDTEAFF
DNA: TGCGCCAGCAGCCAGGAGGGACAGGGGGACACTGAAGCTTTCTTT

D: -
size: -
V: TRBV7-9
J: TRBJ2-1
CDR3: CASSPHGGWNEQFF
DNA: TGTGCCAGCAGCCCTCATGGGGGGTGGAATGAGCAGTTCTTC

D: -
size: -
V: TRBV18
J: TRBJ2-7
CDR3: CASYTEQGWAYEQYF
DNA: TGTGCCAGTTATACTGAACAGGGTTGGGCTTACGAGCAGTACTTC

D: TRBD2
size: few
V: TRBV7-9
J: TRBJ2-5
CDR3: CASSPGTSGGTQETQYF
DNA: TGTGCCAGCAGCCCCGGGACTAGCGGGGGTACGCAAGAGACCCAGTACTTC

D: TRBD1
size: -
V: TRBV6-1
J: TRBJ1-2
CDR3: CASQTGTGPYGYTF
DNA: TGTGCCAGCCAAACCGGGACAGGGCCCTATGGCTACACCTTC

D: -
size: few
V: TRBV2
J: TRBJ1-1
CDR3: CASSEWGPGTEAFF
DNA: TGTGCCAGCAGTGAATGGGGGCCAGGGACTGAAGCTTTCTTT

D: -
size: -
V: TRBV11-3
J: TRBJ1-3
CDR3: CASSESGGSGNTIYF
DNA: TGTGCCAGCAGCGAATCGGGGGGATCTGGAAACACCATATATTTT

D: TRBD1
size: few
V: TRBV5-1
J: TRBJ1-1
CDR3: CASSLNPGQLNTEAFF
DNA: TGCGCCAGCAGCTTAAACCCGGGACAGTTGAACACTGAAGCTTTCTTT

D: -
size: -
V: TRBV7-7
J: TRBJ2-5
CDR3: CASSFGGRETQYF
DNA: TGTGCCAGCAGCTTCGGGGGACGAGAGACCCAGTACTTC

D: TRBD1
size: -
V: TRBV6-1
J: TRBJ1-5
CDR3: CASSEGTGFINQPQHF
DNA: TGTGCCAGCAGTGAAGGGACAGGTTTTATCAATCAGCCCCAGCATTTT

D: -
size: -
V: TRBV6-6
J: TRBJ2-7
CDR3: CASLKIPGGYEQYF
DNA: TGTGCCAGTCTAAAAATCCCCGGGGGATACGAGCAGTACTTC

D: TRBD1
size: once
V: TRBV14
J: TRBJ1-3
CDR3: CASGTGPGNTIYF
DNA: TGTGCCAGCGGGACAGGCCCTGGAAACACCATATATTTT

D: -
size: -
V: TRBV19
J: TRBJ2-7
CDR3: CASSIVGSSYEQYF
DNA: TGTGCCAGTAGTATAGTGGGCAGCTCCTACGAGCAGTACTTC

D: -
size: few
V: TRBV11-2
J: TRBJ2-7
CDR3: CASSLVTVSSYEQYF
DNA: TGTGCCAGCAGCTTAGTAACAGTCAGCTCCTACGAGCAGTACTTC

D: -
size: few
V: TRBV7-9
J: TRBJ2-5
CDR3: CASSGDQTAGETQYF
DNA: TGTGCCAGCAGCGGCGACCAGACGGCCGGGGAGACCCAGTACTTC

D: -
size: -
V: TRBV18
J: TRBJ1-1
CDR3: CASSPEGREAFF
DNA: TGTGCCAGCTCACCCGAGGGCAGGGAAGCTTTCTTT

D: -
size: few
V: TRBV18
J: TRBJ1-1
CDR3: CASSAGPGNTEAFF
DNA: TGTGCCAGCTCAGCGGGACCGGGGAACACTGAAGCTTTCTTT

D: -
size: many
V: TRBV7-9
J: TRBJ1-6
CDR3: CASSSPGQGMVSPLHF
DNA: TGTGCCAGCAGCTCCCCTGGGCAGGGGATGGTTTCACCCCTCCACTTT

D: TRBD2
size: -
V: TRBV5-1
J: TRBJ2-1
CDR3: CASSQTSGGATDNEQFF
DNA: TGCGCCAGCAGCCAGACTAGCGGGGGGGCAACGGACAATGAGCAGTTCTTC

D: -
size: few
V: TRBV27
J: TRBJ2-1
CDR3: CASSLGQTFYNEQFF
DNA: TGTGCCAGCAGTTTAGGGCAGACGTTTTACAATGAGCAGTTCTTC

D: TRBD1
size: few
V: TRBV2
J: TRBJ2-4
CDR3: CASSDLDGTGRSLAKNIQYF
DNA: TGTGCCAGCAGCGACTTGGACGGGACAGGGAGATCCTTGGCCAAAAACATTCAGTACTTC

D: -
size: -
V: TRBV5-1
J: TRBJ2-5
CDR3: CASSLWGRESRETQYF
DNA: TGCGCCAGCAGCTTGTGGGGCAGGGAAAGTCGAGAGACCCAGTACTTC

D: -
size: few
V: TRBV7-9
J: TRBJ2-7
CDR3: CASSLVGRSSYEQYF
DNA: TGTGCCAGCAGCTTAGTGGGCAGGTCCTCCTACGAGCAGTACTTC

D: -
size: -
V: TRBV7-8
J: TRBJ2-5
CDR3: CASSHGGGFQETQYF
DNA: TGTGCCAGCAGCCACGGCGGAGGGTTCCAAGAGACCCAGTACTTC

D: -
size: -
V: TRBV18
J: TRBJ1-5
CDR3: CASSPPHSNQPQHF
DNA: TGTGCCAGCTCACCACCTCATAGCAATCAGCCCCAGCATTTT